This T cell receptor beta chain was identified during a study of tumor and adjacent non-tumor tissue in lung cancer (dated by TCRdb to 2016 to 2018). For context, the study as a whole: The cohort included more than 9 adenocarcinoma, 2 squamous cell carcinoma and 1 small cell lung cancer patients. Sequencing produced about 130 million productive TCRbeta reads in total, an average of about 4.17 million reads per sample. Using bulk TCRbeta repertoires from 15 lung cancer patients, the study set lung tumor tissue side by side with matched distant non-tumor lung tissue. Over 25 paired specimens, one tumor and one normal lung sample per patient, were profiled by TCRbeta CDR3 sequencing. Ages among the roughly 15 patients ranged from roughly 30 to 76 years, there were about ten men and 5 women, and disease was at TNM stage I to III. Study-wide conclusions, independent of this receptor: The top 100 clones accounted for a significantly larger cumulative portion of the repertoire in normal lung than in tumor tissue. Neither the sequencing platform nor unique molecular identifiers are mentioned in the methods. Peripheral blood was not sequenced, so blood TCRbeta repertoires were not examined in the lung cancer patients of the study. Tumor tissue showed significantly higher TCR diversity (inverse Simpson) than normal lung tissue, at about 400 vs 150 (P = 0.0075, Mann-Whitney U test). Significantly higher TCR diversity was found in younger patients, and higher tumor TCR diversity was associated with shorter overall and disease-free survival. Only about 14 patients were in the cohort, and the authors stated that larger samples and more detailed clinical data are needed.

The protocol used for the library was multiplex PCR. TCRdb records Illumina HiSeq 2500 as the sequencer. Following protocols modified from ARM-PCR, the researchers constructed TCRbeta libraries through three rounds of nested PCR with primers (Table S4). Before sequencing, PCR products of 200-500 bp were cut from the gel and purified using the QIAquick gel extraction kit. For the original study's pipeline: Reads were cleaned with Trimmomatic, merged with FLASH into complete CDR3 sequences, and assigned to V(D)J germline segments with MiTCR. VDJtools was used to compute clonal diversity as the inverse Simpson's index. A read counted as productive if the sequence was in-frame and lacked a premature stop codon. Starting from the raw public reads, TCRdb applied fastp trimming at Q25, assembled clones with MiXCR and retained in-frame beta chains. Records with the same CDR3 protein are collapsed into one entry carrying the most frequent genes and DNA. V and J calls and clone size were set by TCRdb, not the authors. Present in this sample are over 110,000 distinct CDR3 sequences, roughly 70% of which were seen just once. Around a sixth of the sample is taken by the ten largest.

RNA was isolated from bulk, unsorted tissue, and RNA quality was assessed with a NanoDrop ND-1000 and an Agilent 2100. Newly diagnosed lung cancer patients without prior chemotherapy who had been admitted for thoracic surgery in China between August and November 2014 were enrolled as donors. Patients with previous radiotherapy or chemotherapy, or with another concurrent cancer, were excluded from the study. Pieces of surgical tissue measuring about 1-2 cm3 were kept in RNAlater solution and held at -80 degrees C until needed. This clonotype occurred once. It lacks a known antigen. This sequence may be a read error, since a much larger clone differs from it by one base. Including the terminal cysteine and valine, the CDR3 comprises 16 residues. CDR3 DNA is the only sequence kept; it has 48 bases, read in frame from the first base. CDR1 and CDR2 are read off the germline V gene as MNHEY and SVGAGI.

The receptor was isolated from a man in his 60s with small cell lung cancer. What was sequenced was lung tumor tissue. This receptor chain uses TRBV6-5 and TRBJ2-7; the D gene assignment is ambiguous. The CDR3 loop reads CAISYSVWQVSYEQYV. At the DNA level, the sequence is TGTGCCATCAGTTACTCGGTTTGGCAGGTCTCCTACGAGCAGTACGTC.